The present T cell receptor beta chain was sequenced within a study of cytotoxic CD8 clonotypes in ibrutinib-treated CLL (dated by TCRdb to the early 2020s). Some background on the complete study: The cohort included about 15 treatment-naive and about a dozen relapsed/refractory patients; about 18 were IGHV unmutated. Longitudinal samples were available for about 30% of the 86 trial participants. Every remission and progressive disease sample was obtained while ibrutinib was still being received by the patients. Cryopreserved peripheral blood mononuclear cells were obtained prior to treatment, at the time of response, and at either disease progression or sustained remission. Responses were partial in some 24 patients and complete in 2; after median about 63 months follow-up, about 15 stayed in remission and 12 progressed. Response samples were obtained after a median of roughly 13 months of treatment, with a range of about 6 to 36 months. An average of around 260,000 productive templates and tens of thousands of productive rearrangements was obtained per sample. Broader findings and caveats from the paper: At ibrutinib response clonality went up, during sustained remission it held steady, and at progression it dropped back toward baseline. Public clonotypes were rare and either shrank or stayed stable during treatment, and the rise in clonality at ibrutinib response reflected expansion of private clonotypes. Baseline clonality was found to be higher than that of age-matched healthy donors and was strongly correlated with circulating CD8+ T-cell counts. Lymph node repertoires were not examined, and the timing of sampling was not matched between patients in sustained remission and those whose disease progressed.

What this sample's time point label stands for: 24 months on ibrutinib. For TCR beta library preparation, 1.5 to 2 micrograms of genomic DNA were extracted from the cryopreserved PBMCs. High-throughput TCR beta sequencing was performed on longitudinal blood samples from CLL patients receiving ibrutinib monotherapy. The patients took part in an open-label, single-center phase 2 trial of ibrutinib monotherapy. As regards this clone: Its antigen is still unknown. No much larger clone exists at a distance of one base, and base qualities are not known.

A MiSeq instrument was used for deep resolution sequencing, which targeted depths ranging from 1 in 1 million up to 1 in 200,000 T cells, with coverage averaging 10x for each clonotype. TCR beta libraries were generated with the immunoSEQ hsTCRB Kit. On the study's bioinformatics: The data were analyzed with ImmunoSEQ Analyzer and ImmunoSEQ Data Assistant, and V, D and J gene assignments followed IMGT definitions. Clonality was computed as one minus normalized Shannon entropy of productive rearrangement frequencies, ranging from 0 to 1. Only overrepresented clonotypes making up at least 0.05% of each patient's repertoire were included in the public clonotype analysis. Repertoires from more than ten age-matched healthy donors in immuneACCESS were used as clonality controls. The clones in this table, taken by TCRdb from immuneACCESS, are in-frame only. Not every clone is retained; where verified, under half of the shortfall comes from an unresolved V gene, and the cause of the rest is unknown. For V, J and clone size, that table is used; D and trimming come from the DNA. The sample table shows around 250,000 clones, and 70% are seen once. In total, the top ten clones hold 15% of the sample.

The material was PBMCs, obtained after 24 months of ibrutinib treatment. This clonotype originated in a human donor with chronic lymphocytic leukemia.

The CDR3 region has the sequence CASSNSAGGPSNEQFF. The bases are TGTGCCAGTAGTAACTCCGCGGGAGGGCCGAGTAATGAGCAGTTCTTC. The rearranged chain carries TRBV19 and TRBJ2-1; TRBD2 agrees with 9 junctional bases. Taken from the germline V gene (reference sequence), the CDR1 and CDR2 loops are LNHDA and SQIVND. V trim: 4 bases; J trim: 7 bases; unmatched bases: 11. The CDR3 spans 16 residues, from the cysteine through the phenylalanine. Of all the DNA, just the CDR3 is kept, 48 bases in frame from base 1.